The 13 T cell receptor beta chains in this list originate from one sample, sequenced in a study of CD8+ T cells in alopecia areata listed by TCRdb under 2018. In the paper's terms, the time point label means: baseline before oral tofacitinib. Libraries were prepared through the immunoSEQ multiplex PCR assay. To provide template for TCR sequencing, every sample had RNA extracted and reverse transcribed into cDNA. TCRdb holds this immuneACCESS table with in-frame rearrangements only. Some clones are missing; in checked studies, unresolved V genes explain under half, and the rest has no known cause. Counted in this sample were 160,000 or so clones; 67% of them appeared once. The biggest ten clones account for approximately 10% of the sample. The material was CD8+ T cells sorted from blood, obtained at week 0. The receptor source for this set is a human donor with alopecia areata.

V and J are TRBV11-2 and TRBJ2-7; the match to TRBD2 covers 7 bases. There are 14 residues in the CDR3. CDR1 is SGHAT, CDR2 FQNNGV, per germline. The trim removed 5 bases at V and 5 bases at J, leaving 9 bases unmatched. The CDR3 protein is CASSPQAGPHEQYF. The CDR3 nucleotides are TGTGCCAGCAGCCCACAAGCGGGGCCCCACGAGCAGTACTTC.

The chain has TRBV4-1 and TRBJ1-1, with D perhaps matching TRBD1 (6 bases). This CDR3 region has 14 residues. V shed 4 bases and J shed 1 base, with 10 bases lying between them. Germline V gene data show CDR1 as MGHRA and CDR2 as YSYEKL. This CDR3 is CASSPRTENTEAFF. The CDR3, as DNA: TGCGCCAGCAGCCCACGGACAGAGAACACTGAAGCTTTCTTT.

This chain connects TRBV30 to TRBJ2-1; D is unresolved. The length of the CDR3 is 13 residues. Germline CDR1 is GTSNPN and CDR2 is SVGIG (reference sequence). V lost 4 bases and J lost 3, with 10 bases in between. CDR3 sequence reads: CAWTAGVYNEQFF. Written as DNA, the CDR3 is TGTGCCTGGACGGCAGGTGTCTACAATGAGCAGTTCTTC.

This clone was found once. This chain links TRBV9 with TRBJ1-1, with 8 nucleotides matching TRBD1. Germline V gene lookup returns CDR1 SGDLS and CDR2 YYNGEE. The CDR3 runs to 14 residues. Trimming removed 0 bases from V and 7 bases from J; junction bases left unmatched: 5. The CDR3 sequence: CASSVAAGGFEAFF. For the CDR3, the DNA is TGTGCCAGCAGCGTAGCTGCAGGGGGCTTTGAAGCTTTCTTT.

The chain is built from TRBV6-6 and TRBJ2-5; 9 bases align to TRBD1. The CDR3 is 13 amino acids. V trimming: 6 bases; J trimming: 4 bases; junction bases outside the gene matches: 3. Germline loops: CDR1 MNHNY, CDR2 SVGAGI (reference sequence). CDR3 loop: CASSLTGGETQYF. As DNA, the CDR3 is TGTGCCAGCAGCTTGACAGGGGGAGAGACCCAGTACTTC.

The chain links TRBV5-1 to TRBJ1-5; TRBD1 agrees at 10 bases. CDR1 and CDR2 from the germline V gene are SGHRS and YFSETQ. The CDR3 is made up of 14 amino acids. The V segment lost 4 bases and the J segment 5 bases; nucleotides outside the gene matches: 3. In nucleotides, the CDR3 is TGCGCCAGCAGCCCGGACAGGGGGGATCAGCCCCAGCATTTT. Translated: CASSPDRGDQPQHF.

The chain recombines TRBV4-1 with TRBJ1-2; D might be TRBD1 (5 bases). The CDR3 contains 16 residues. V lost 0 bases and J lost 7, with 18 bases in between. The germline V gene has CDR1 MGHRA and CDR2 YSYEKL. The CDR3 sequence is CASSQERDSLVGGYTF. DNA for the CDR3: TGCGCCAGCAGCCAAGAACGGGACTCCCTGGTCGGTGGCTACACCTTC.

This chain links TRBV2 with TRBJ2-1, with unresolved D. Trimming stripped 10 bases from V and 9 bases from J, with 7 bases between. This CDR3 region has 9 residues. Germline assignment: CDR1 SNHLY and CDR2 FYNNEI. The CDR3: CATVPEQFF. CDR3 nucleotides: TGTGCCACCGTCCCTGAGCAGTTCTTC.

This clone has just a few counts. The rearrangement links TRBV13 to TRBJ2-5, with D possibly matching TRBD2 (5 bases). The CDR3 extends over 15 amino acids. From germline, CDR1 is PRHDT and CDR2 FYEKMQ (reference sequence). Trimming removed 4 bases from V and 5 bases from J, with 17 bases in between. The CDR3 region is CASSSLDLPEETQYF. In nucleotides, the CDR3 is TGTGCCAGCAGCTCTCTGGACTTGCCCGAGGAGACCCAGTACTTC.

The V and J genes are TRBV11-1 and TRBJ2-1; D unresolved. CDR1 is SGHAT, CDR2 FQDESV, per germline (reference sequence). V lost 3 bases to trimming and J lost 0 bases, with 9 bases between them. CDR3 length: 15 residues. CDR3 amino acids: CASSFLEVSYNEQFF. The CDR3 DNA reads as TGTGCCAGCAGCTTCCTAGAGGTCTCCTACAATGAGCAGTTCTTC.

The CDR3 sequence: CASSDLGGNTEAFF. Here the CDR3 DNA reads TGCGCCAGCAGTGATCTGGGGGGGAACACTGAAGCTTTCTTT. The chain joins TRBV10-2 to TRBJ1-1, with TRBD1 as a possible D gene (5 bases). Germline-derived CDR1 and CDR2 are WSHSY and SAAADI. Trimming removed 3 bases at V and 1 base at J, with 9 bases between. This CDR3 has 14 amino acids.

The chain couples TRBV29-1 to TRBJ1-5; TRBD1 is a possible D gene (5 bases). The germline gives CDR1 SQVTM, CDR2 ANQGSEA. The CDR3 loop spans 15 amino acids. Trimming pared 1 base from V and 6 bases from J, leaving 16 bases between. The CDR3 DNA reads TGCAGCGTTGAAGGTGTTGGTCCAGGGCCTCAGCCCCAGCATTTT. Translation: CSVEGVGPGPQPQHF.

The rearrangement links TRBV13 to TRBJ2-1; D gene uncertain. This CDR3 is built from 13 residues. CDR1 is PRHDT, CDR2 FYEKMQ, per germline (reference sequence). V lost 2 bases, J lost 4 bases, and 6 bases lay in between. This CDR3 is CASSLRRYNEQFF. The DNA of the CDR3 is TGTGCCAGCAGCTTACGCAGATACAATGAGCAGTTCTTC. The complete variable domain, with remaining parts taken from reference TRBV13 and TRBJ2-1, reads AAGVIQSPRHLIKEKRETATLKCYPIPRHDTVYWYQQGPGQDPQFLISFYEKMQSDKGSIPDRFSAQQFSDYHSELNMSSLELGDSALYFCASSLRRYNEQFFGPGTRLTVL.